A selection of T cell receptor beta chains follows, all from one sample in a study of T-cell reconstitution after alpha-beta-depleted transplantation in children. TCRdb redid the calling of the PCR reads with MiXCR, one entry per CDR3 protein. The sample lists roughly 790,000 distinct CDR3 sequences, roughly 15% occurring once. The specimen was PBMCs, mostly from graft donor cells, collected 360 days after TCRalphabeta/CD19-depleted stem cell transplant. The receptors were sampled from a male patient younger than 18 who had a stem cell transplant for acute lymphoblastic leukemia, so the T cells may come from the graft donor. CDR3s include the opening cysteine and the closing phenylalanine or tryptophan. D genes are given only for firm matches. Clone size is not always given. Where it is, it says once, few, many or a class for expanded clones.

j_call,clone_size,v_call,cdr3_length,d_call,cdr3_nt,cdr3_aa
TRBJ2-1,few,TRBV4-2,15,TRBD2,TGTGCCAGCAGCCAAGCTAGCGGGCCCCAGGGTGAGCAGTTCTTC,CASSQASGPQGEQFF
TRBJ2-7,few,TRBV30,14,NA,TGTGCCTGGAGGGGACGGGAGCGGGTCTACGAGCAGTACTTC,CAWRGRERVYEQYF
TRBJ1-5,few,TRBV6-5,14,TRBD1,TGTGCCAGCAGTTCGACAGGGTTTAGTCAGCCCCAGCATTTT,CASSSTGFSQPQHF
TRBJ2-5,NA,TRBV28,15,TRBD1,TGTGCCAGCAGTTTACAGACAGGGCGCAGCGAGACCCAGTACTTC,CASSLQTGRSETQYF
TRBJ2-1,many,TRBV20-1,14,NA,TGCAGTGTTCCTCCGGGACCTTCCTACAATGAGCAGTTCTTC,CSVPPGPSYNEQFF
TRBJ2-2,NA,TRBV25-1,15,TRBD1,TGTGCCAGCAGCGGGGGACAGGCTAACACCGGGGAGCTGTTTTTT,CASSGGQANTGELFF
TRBJ1-2,few,TRBV9,17,NA,TGTGCCAGCAGCGTAGGGGGCAGGGTGCAACTAAACTATGGCTACACCTTC,CASSVGGRVQLNYGYTF
TRBJ2-1,few,TRBV18,12,NA,TGTGCCAGCTCACCGGAGAAAGGTGAGCAGTTCTTC,CASSPEKGEQFF
TRBJ2-7,NA,TRBV5-1,13,TRBD2,TGCGCCAGCAGCATTGGACTAGCGGGAGGGGGAAACTTC,CASSIGLAGGGNF
TRBJ2-7,many,TRBV20-1,16,TRBD2,TGCAGTGCTAGAGATGGACTAGGAAAAGGAAAGTACGAGCAGTACTTC,CSARDGLGKGKYEQYF
TRBJ2-2,many,TRBV29-1,16,TRBD2,TGCAGCGTTGCGTCTAGCGGGAGTCAAAACACCGGGGAGCTGTTTTTT,CSVASSGSQNTGELFF
TRBJ2-2,few,TRBV27,14,NA,TGTGCCAGCAGTCCGGGACCCACTCCCGGGGAGCTGTTTTTT,CASSPGPTPGELFF
TRBJ2-3,NA,TRBV9,13,NA,TGTGCCAGCAGCGCGACAGGCGGGGTTACGCAGTATTTT,CASSATGGVTQYF
TRBJ1-1,NA,TRBV7-9,15,NA,TGTGCCAGCAGCTTAGTCGCGGGGCGAAACACTGAAGCTTTCTTT,CASSLVAGRNTEAFF
TRBJ2-5,NA,TRBV20-1,13,TRBD2,TGCAGTGCTAGCGGGAGGGTTAGGGAGACCCAGTACTTC,CSASGRVRETQYF
TRBJ2-1,many,TRBV24-1,16,NA,TGTGCCACCAGTGACCCATCTAGCGAAGGGTACAATGAGCAGTTCTTC,CATSDPSSEGYNEQFF
TRBJ2-1,many,TRBV24-1,15,TRBD2,TGTGCCACCAGTGCGGCGCGGGAGGATCTCAATGAGCAGTTCTTC,CATSAAREDLNEQFF
TRBJ1-3,NA,TRBV5-6,15,TRBD1,TGTGCCAGCAGCCAGACAGGGCTTCGGGGAAACACCATATATTTT,CASSQTGLRGNTIYF
TRBJ2-3,NA,TRBV29-1,17,TRBD1,TGCAGCGTTGAAGAACAAGGGGGACAGGGGTACACAGATACGCAGTATTTT,CSVEEQGGQGYTDTQYF